Shown below are 7 T cell receptor beta chains from a single sample sequenced in a study of cytomegalovirus exposure and HLA in healthy donors. PCR was performed using 60 Vbeta and 13 Jbeta primers. Sequencing used immunoSEQ multiplex PCR; TCRdb keeps in-frame clones, though not all of them. The sample includes about 180,000 clones, around three quarters seen only once; the top ten take more than 5%. Sequenced sample: PBMCs. Source of these receptors: a man aged 40-55 years in good health and CMV-seronegative.

This chain joins TRBV5-1 and TRBJ2-7; 10 nucleotides match TRBD2. V trimming: 4 bases; J trimming: 4 bases; junction bases outside the gene matches: 5. The CDR3 consists of 14 residues. CDR1 and CDR2 from the germline V gene are SGHRS and YFSETQ. The CDR3 bases are TGCGCCAGCAGCCCAACTAGCGGGGCTTACGAGCAGTACTTC. The encoded protein is CASSPTSGAYEQYF.

The rearrangement uses TRBV30 and TRBJ2-7; 11 bases map to TRBD2. V gave up 2 bases and J gave up 3 bases; unmatched junction bases: 6. CDR1 GTSNPN and CDR2 SVGIG come from the germline V gene (reference sequence). The CDR3 is made up of 15 amino acids. The CDR3 sequence: CAWSPLAGGLYEQYF. Written as DNA, the CDR3 is TGTGCCTGGAGTCCCTTAGCGGGAGGGCTCTACGAGCAGTACTTC.

The chain has TRBV19 and TRBJ1-5; D perhaps matches TRBD1 (5 bases). The CDR3 has 18 residues. Per germline, CDR1 LNHDA and CDR2 SQIVND (reference sequence). V dropped 2 bases and J dropped 0 bases, with 17 bases sitting between them. CDR3 in amino acids: CASSIPYRRGTSNQPQHF. CDR3 nucleotides: TGTGCCAGTAGTATACCCTATAGGAGGGGTACTAGCAATCAGCCCCAGCATTTT.

This chain connects TRBV4-1 to TRBJ2-1, with TRBD1 matching 7 bases. Germline V gives CDR1 MGHRA, CDR2 YSYEKL. The V segment lost 4 bases and the J segment 6 bases; nucleotides outside the gene matches: 12. The CDR3 length is 16 residues. The CDR3 nucleotides are TGCGCCAGCAGCCGAGCCGACAGGGATTTTCGCAATGAGCAGTTCTTC. Encoded protein: CASSRADRDFRNEQFF.

Written as DNA, the CDR3 is TGTGCCAGCAGCTTAGTCGGCAGGGCGGACTACGAGCAGTACTTC. Translated: CASSLVGRADYEQYF. The V gene is TRBV7-9, the J gene TRBJ2-7, with a tentative D call TRBD1 (5 bases). The germline V gene has CDR1 SEHNR and CDR2 FQNEAQ (reference sequence). V lost 1 base, J lost 3 bases, and 13 bases lay in between. The CDR3 length is 15 residues.

CDR3 nucleotide sequence: TGTGCCAGCAGCCCGACGGGAGACATCCGGGACTGGGAGACGGCCCAGTACTTC. Its translation: CASSPTGDIRDWETAQYF. The chain links TRBV5-6 to TRBJ2-5; maybe TRBD2 (6 bases). The CDR3 sequence is 18 residues long. Trimming left V 4 bases short and J 9 bases short, with 31 bases between. CDR1 is SGHDT and CDR2 is YYEEEE in the germline V gene.

This chain uses TRBV7-2 with TRBJ1-5; 7 positions match TRBD1. Germline V CDR1 and CDR2: SGHTA, FQGNSA. V lost 5 bases to trimming and J lost 4 bases; unmatched junction nucleotides: 8. The CDR3 loop spans 15 amino acids. CDR3 amino acids: CASSLQGIRNQPQHF. CDR3 in DNA: TGTGCCAGCAGCCTACAGGGGATACGGAATCAGCCCCAGCATTTT.